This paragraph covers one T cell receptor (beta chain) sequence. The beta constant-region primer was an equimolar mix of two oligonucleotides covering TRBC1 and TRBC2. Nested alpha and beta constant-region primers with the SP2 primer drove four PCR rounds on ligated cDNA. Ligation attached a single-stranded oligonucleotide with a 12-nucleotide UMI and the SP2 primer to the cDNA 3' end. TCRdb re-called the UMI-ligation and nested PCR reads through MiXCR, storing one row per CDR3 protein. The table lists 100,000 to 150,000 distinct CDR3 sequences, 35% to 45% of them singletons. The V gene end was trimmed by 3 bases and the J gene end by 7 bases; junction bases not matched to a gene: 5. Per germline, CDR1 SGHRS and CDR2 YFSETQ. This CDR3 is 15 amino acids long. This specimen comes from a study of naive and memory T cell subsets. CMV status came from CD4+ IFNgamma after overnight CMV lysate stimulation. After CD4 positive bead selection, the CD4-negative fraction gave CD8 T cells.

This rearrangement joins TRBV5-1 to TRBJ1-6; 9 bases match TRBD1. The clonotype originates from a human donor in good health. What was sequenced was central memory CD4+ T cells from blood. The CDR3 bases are TGCGCCAGCAGCTCCGGGGACAGGGAGAATTCACCCCTCCACTTT. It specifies CASSSGDRENSPLHF.